A single sample is the source of the 19 T cell receptor beta chains below, sequenced in a study of post-analysis software for immune sequencing data. Overall study results and limits: The five TRBV segments detected at higher frequency in patients than in controls included TRBV5-6, TRBV5-1 and TRBV20-1.

Antigens for these TCRs are unknown. The TCR beta cDNA libraries carried unique molecular identifiers. TCRdb analysed the PCR reads with MiXCR anew, one entry per CDR3 protein. The sample has hundreds of thousands of distinct CDR3 sequences; approximately 30% are singletons. Sequenced input: blood. The origin of the receptors is a girl aged 5-17 years with multiple sclerosis.

This clonotype was observed a few times. V is TRBV5-1 and J is TRBJ1-1; D uncertain. CDR1 and CDR2 from the germline V gene are SGHRS and YFSETQ. CDR3 length equals 19 residues. V shed 0 bases and J shed 0 bases, with 21 bases lying between them. The CDR3 reads CASSLAWRVSGGMNTEAFF. For the CDR3, the DNA is TGCGCCAGCAGCTTGGCCTGGAGGGTATCGGGAGGGATGAACACTGAAGCTTTCTTT.

The CDR3 sequence is CATARPTDTQYF. DNA for the CDR3: TGTGCCACAGCCAGACCTACAGATACGCAGTATTTT. The chain couples TRBV27 to TRBJ2-3; D unresolved. Germline loops: CDR1 MNHEY, CDR2 SMNVEV (reference sequence). With 10 bases removed from V and 3 bases from J, the gap between germline ends came to 11 bases. The CDR3 is 12 residues long.

The chain employs TRBV20-1 and TRBJ2-7; D remains unclear. Trimming cost V 6 bases and J 4 bases, with 10 bases left between them. Looked up from germline, CDR1 is DFQATT and CDR2 is SNEGSKA (reference sequence). The CDR3 has 11 residues. The CDR3 region has the DNA TGCAGTGCCCACCTACGTTACGAGCAGTACTTC. Residues: CSAHLRYEQYF.

The chain couples TRBV20-1 to TRBJ2-4; 7 nucleotides align to TRBD1. After removal of 3 bases from V and 8 bases from J, the junction contained 13 bases not matched to a gene. Germline V gene sequence: CDR1 DFQATT, CDR2 SNEGSKA (reference sequence). The CDR3 extends over 15 amino acids. In DNA, the CDR3 is TGCAGTGCTAGTTTCTCCGCGACAGGGCGGGACATTCAGTACTTC. It specifies CSASFSATGRDIQYF.

As concerns this clonotype: This could be a read error, since a much larger clone is one nucleotide away. The chain uses TRBV20-1 and TRBJ2-7; 7 bases align to TRBD1. V dropped 3 bases and J dropped 4; count of bases not matched to a gene: 9. CDR3 length: 14 residues. Germline V gene data show CDR1 as DFQATT and CDR2 as SNEGSKA (reference sequence). CDR3 in amino acids: CSASPAGGRYEQYF. For the CDR3, the DNA is TGCAGTGCTAGCCCAGCAGGGGGTAGGTACGAGCAGTACTTC.

This clonotype was counted between two and nine times. V gene TRBV29-1 combines with J gene TRBJ2-7, with 7 bases fitting TRBD1. This CDR3 spans 12 amino acids. Trimming removed 7 bases from V and 3 bases from J; junction bases left unmatched: 6. CDR1 is SQVTM and CDR2 is ANQGSEA in the germline V gene. The CDR3 coding sequence is TGCAGCGCTGGACAGGTCGTCTACGAGCAGTACTTC. Protein sequence: CSAGQVVYEQYF.

The chain employs TRBV2 and TRBJ2-5, with 7 bases fitting TRBD1. The J call may be incorrect, as the DNA end agrees better with TRBJ2-7. There are 14 residues in the CDR3. Germline-derived CDR1 and CDR2 are SNHLY and FYNNEI. The CDR3 nucleotides read TGTGCCAGCAGTCCCGACAGGGTTTTCGACGAGCAGTACTTC. This gives the protein CASSPDRVFDEQYF.

The chain couples TRBV4-1 to TRBJ1-1, with D perhaps matching TRBD1 (5 bases). The germline gives CDR1 MGHRA, CDR2 YSYEKL. Trimming removed 1 base at V and 1 base at J, with 7 bases between. The CDR3 has 14 residues. The CDR3 nucleotides are TGCGCCAGCAGCCAAGCCGGGACGAACACTGAAGCTTTCTTT. It specifies CASSQAGTNTEAFF.

The V gene is TRBV6-2 or TRBV6-3, the J gene TRBJ1-5; D is undetermined. Trimming stripped 6 bases from V and 9 bases from J, with 15 bases between. Germline CDR1 MNHEY, CDR2 SVGEGT. This CDR3 comprises 13 residues. The DNA for the CDR3 is TGTGCCAGCAGCCCGACTTCATCACGGCCCCAGCATTTT. Translating it yields CASSPTSSRPQHF.

The chain joins TRBV12-3 or TRBV12-4 to TRBJ2-5; tentatively, D is TRBD2 (6 bases). The V and J ends lost 6 bases and 2 bases respectively, with 13 bases between them. This CDR3 has 14 residues. CDR3 nucleotides: TGTGCCAGCAGGCTTGCGGGGCGGCAAGAGACCCAGTACTTC. Amino acids: CASRLAGRQETQYF.

This clonotype was observed a few times. The chain joins TRBV9 to TRBJ2-1; D is unclear. Trimming took 1 base from V and 0 from J, leaving 11 bases between them. Germline CDR1 reads SGDLS; CDR2 reads YYNGEE. The CDR3 has 16 amino acids. The CDR3 DNA follows: TGTGCCAGCAGCGTAACTGGCGGTCGCTCCTACAATGAGCAGTTCTTC. Its protein is CASSVTGGRSYNEQFF. The variable domain in full, completed from reference TRBV9 and TRBJ2-1, reads DSGVTQTPKHLITATGQRVTLRCSPRSGDLSVYWYQQSLDQGLQFLIQYYNGEERAKGNILERFSAQQFPDLHSELNLSSLELGDSALYFCASSVTGGRSYNEQFFGPGTRLTVL.

This clonotype came up many times. The V and J genes are TRBV27 and TRBJ2-1; 10 nucleotides match TRBD2. This CDR3 is 16 amino acids long. The V and J ends lost 4 bases and 8 bases, in that order; junction bases with no gene match: 11. CDR1 is MNHEY and CDR2 is SMNVEV in the germline V gene (reference sequence). Here the CDR3 reads CASSYLSSGSGDEQFF. In DNA, the CDR3 is TGTGCCAGCAGTTATCTCTCTAGCGGGAGTGGGGATGAGCAGTTCTTC.

This clonotype has only a few counts. The V call is TRBV29-1, the J call TRBJ1-1; D is uncertain. CDR1 and CDR2 (germline): SQVTM, ANQGSEA. This CDR3 is 13 amino acids long. V lost 6 bases to trimming and J lost 1 base, with 12 bases between them. The CDR3 sequence: CSVLQSPNTEAFF. The CDR3 DNA reads TGCAGCGTCCTTCAATCTCCGAACACTGAAGCTTTCTTT.

Turning to this clonotype: This sequence may be a read error, since a much larger clone differs from it by one base. The J gene is TRBJ2-5, the V gene TRBV5-1; 16 bases agree with TRBD2. The J call may be faulty, since TRBJ2-1 better matches the DNA end. Germline assignment: CDR1 SGHRS and CDR2 YFSETQ. There are 17 residues in the CDR3. CDR3 protein: CASSSGLAGGPQETQFF. The CDR3 DNA reads TGCGCCAGCAGCTCGGGACTAGCGGGGGGGCCCCAAGAGACCCAGTTCTTC.

This sequence joins TRBV5-1 and TRBJ1-6; 7 bases are shared with TRBD1. The V gene's germline CDR1 is SGHRS and CDR2 YFSETQ. This CDR3 spans 15 amino acids. V lost 5 bases, J lost 0 bases, and 2 bases stayed unmatched. CDR3 sequence reads: CASSGDSSYNSPLHF. DNA of the CDR3: TGCGCCAGCAGTGGGGACAGCTCCTATAATTCACCCCTCCACTTT. Complete variable domain (other parts from reference TRBV5-1 and TRBJ1-6): KAGVTQTPRYLIKTRGQQVTLSCSPISGHRSVSWYQQTPGQGLQFLFEYFSETQRNKGNFPGRFSGRQFSNSRSEMNVSTLELGDSALYLCASSGDSSYNSPLHFGNGTRLTVT.

The chain carries TRBV10-3 and TRBJ2-7; TRBD1 is a possible D gene (8 bases). The CDR3 is made up of 15 amino acids. In germline, CDR1 is ENHRY, CDR2 SYGVKD. V dropped 10 bases and J dropped 5 bases, with 24 bases sitting between them. The CDR3 DNA follows: TGTGCCACCGACGCAACCTCAACAGGGGGGGACGAGCAGTACTTC. Translating it yields CATDATSTGGDEQYF.

This chain connects TRBV10-3 to TRBJ2-4; a weak D match, TRBD1 (6 bases). The DNA end is a closer match to TRBJ2-7, so the J assignment may be wrong. Germline values: CDR1 ENHRY, CDR2 SYGVKD. The CDR3 is 14 amino acids. The CDR3 reads CASRVPGEAYEQYF. For the CDR3, the DNA is TGTGCCAGCCGTGTGCCAGGGGAAGCCTACGAGCAGTACTTC.

This clonotype was seen only a few times. CDR3 residues: CATRQGSYNEQFF. The DNA for the CDR3 is TGTGCCACCAGGCAGGGCTCCTACAATGAGCAGTTCTTC. The rearrangement links TRBV15 to TRBJ2-1; D perhaps matches TRBD1 (5 bases). The CDR3 length is 13 residues. The V gene lost 6 bases and the J gene lost 0 bases, with 6 bases spanning the gap. In germline, CDR1 is LNHNV, CDR2 YYDKDF (reference sequence).

This clonotype was counted at least ten times. In DNA, the CDR3 is TGCGCCAGCAGTGAGGCGGGCAATAATTCACCCCTCCACTTT. As protein: CASSEAGNNSPLHF. The chain couples TRBV10-2 to TRBJ1-6; unclear D gene. V was cut by 2 bases and J by 5 bases, with 7 bases left in between. The CDR3 extends over 14 amino acids. The germline gives CDR1 WSHSY, CDR2 SAAADI.